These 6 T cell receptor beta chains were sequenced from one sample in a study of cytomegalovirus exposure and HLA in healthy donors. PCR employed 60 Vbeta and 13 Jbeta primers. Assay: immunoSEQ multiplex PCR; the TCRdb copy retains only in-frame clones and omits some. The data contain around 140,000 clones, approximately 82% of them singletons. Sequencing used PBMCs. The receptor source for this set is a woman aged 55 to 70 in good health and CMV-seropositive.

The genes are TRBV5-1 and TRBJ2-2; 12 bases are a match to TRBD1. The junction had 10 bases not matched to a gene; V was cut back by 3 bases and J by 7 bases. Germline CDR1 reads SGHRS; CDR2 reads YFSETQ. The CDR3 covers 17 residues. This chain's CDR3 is CASSYTTGTGGFGELFF. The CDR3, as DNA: TGCGCCAGCAGCTATACCACCGGGACAGGGGGCTTCGGGGAGCTGTTTTTT.

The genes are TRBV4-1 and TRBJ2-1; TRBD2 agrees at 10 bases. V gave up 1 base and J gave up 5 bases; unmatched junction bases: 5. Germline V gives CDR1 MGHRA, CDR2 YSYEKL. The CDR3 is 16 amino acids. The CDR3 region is CASSQVAGGGNNEQFF. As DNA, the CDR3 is TGCGCCAGCAGCCAAGTAGCGGGAGGCGGAAACAATGAGCAGTTCTTC.

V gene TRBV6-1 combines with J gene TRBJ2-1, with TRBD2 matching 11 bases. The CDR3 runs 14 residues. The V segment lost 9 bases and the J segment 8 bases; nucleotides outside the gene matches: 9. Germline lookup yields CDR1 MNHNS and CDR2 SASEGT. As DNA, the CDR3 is TGTGCCAGTAGGCTAGCGGGAGGTAGTTATGAGCAGTTCTTC. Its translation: CASRLAGGSYEQFF.

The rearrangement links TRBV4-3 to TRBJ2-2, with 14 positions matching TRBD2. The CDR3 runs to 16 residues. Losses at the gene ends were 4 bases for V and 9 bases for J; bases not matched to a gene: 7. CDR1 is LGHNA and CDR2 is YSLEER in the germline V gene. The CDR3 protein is CASSRRLAGGPWELFF. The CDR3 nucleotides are TGCGCCAGCAGCCGTAGACTAGCGGGAGGGCCCTGGGAGCTGTTTTTT.

CDR3 region: CASRGRTGELFF. The CDR3, as DNA: TGTGCCAGCAGGGGGCGCACCGGGGAGCTGTTTTTT. The chain links TRBV9 to TRBJ2-2; a weak D match, TRBD1 (5 bases). CDR1 is SGDLS, CDR2 YYNGEE, per germline. V gave up 5 bases and J gave up 4 bases, with 6 bases separating them. The CDR3 covers 12 residues.

CDR3 residues: CASSPHRGTEAFF. DNA of the CDR3: TGTGCCAGCAGTCCCCACAGGGGGACTGAAGCTTTCTTT. V gene TRBV6-6 combines with J gene TRBJ1-1; TRBD1 matches 8 bases. From germline, CDR1 is MNHNY and CDR2 SVGAGI (reference sequence). The CDR3 sequence is 13 residues long. With 5 bases clipped from V and 5 bases from J, the junction kept 4 bases outside the gene matches.